Here is one TCR beta chain with its context. The data belong to a study of shared clonotypes between healthy human individuals. Germline V gene lookup returns CDR1 SGHVS and CDR2 FNYEAQ. The CDR3 length is 13 residues. Deletions cut 2 bases from V and 6 bases from J, with 8 bases between. At the deep level, the assay was run. Some 30,000 T cell genomes (approximately 0.2 ug DNA) went into each sorted-subset replicate. Sequenced by immunoSEQ multiplex PCR; TCRdb stores in-frame clones only, minus some. The data show around 2.5 million clones, approximately 93% seen once. This receptor was obtained from a man aged 18-30 years in good health. Some clones in this sample may be carry-over from other donors' samples. The sequencing input was naive CD4+ T cells from PBMCs. The subset was: CD45RA+ positively selected. The rearrangement joins TRBV7-6 to TRBJ1-5; TRBD1 might be the D (5 bases). The CDR3 sequence: CASSLRGTQPQHF. DNA of the CDR3: TGTGCCAGCAGCTTACGAGGGACTCAGCCCCAGCATTTT. The full variable domain, rest sourced from reference TRBV7-6 and TRBJ1-5, is GAGVSQSPRYKVTKRGQDVALRCDPISGHVSLYWYRQALGQGPEFLTYFNYEAQQDKSGLPNDRFSAERPEGSISTLTIQRTEQRDSAMYRCASSLRGTQPQHFGDGTRLSIL.